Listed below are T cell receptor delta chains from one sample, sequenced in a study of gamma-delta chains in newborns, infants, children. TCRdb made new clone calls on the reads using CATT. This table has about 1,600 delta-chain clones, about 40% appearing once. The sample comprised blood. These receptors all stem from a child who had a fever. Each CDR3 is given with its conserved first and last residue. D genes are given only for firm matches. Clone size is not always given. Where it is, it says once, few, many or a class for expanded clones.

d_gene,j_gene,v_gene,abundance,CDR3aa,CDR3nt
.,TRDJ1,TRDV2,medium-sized,CACDTMGAYTDKLIF,TGTGCCTGTGACACGATGGGGGCCTACACCGATAAACTCATCTTT
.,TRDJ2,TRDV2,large,CACDGITVVTAQLFF,TGTGCCTGTGACGGGATTACTGTAGTGACAGCACAACTCTTCTTT
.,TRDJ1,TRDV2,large,CACDKLARGSTDKLIF,TGTGCCTGTGACAAACTTGCACGGGGATCCACCGATAAACTCATCTTT
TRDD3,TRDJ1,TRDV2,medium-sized,CACDPLGDSDKLIF,TGTGCCTGTGACCCCTTGGGGGATTCCGATAAACTCATCTTT
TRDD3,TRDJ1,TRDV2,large,CACDTVDTDRPKLIF,TGTGCCTGTGACACGGTGGATACGGACCGGCCTAAACTCATCTTT
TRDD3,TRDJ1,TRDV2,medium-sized,CACDEWVRSGGLSNKLIF,TGTGCCTGTGACGAGTGGGTTCGTTCTGGGGGACTCTCCAATAAACTCATCTTT
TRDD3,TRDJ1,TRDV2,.,CACDPLLRDFGGGDKTDKLIF,TGTGCCTGTGACCCTCTCCTACGTGACTTCGGGGGGGGGGATAAAACCGATAAACTCATCTTT
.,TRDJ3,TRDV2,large,CACDSIVLGSQGSWDTRQMFF,TGTGCCTGTGACTCCATCGTTTTGGGGTCCCAGGGCTCCTGGGACACCCGACAGATGTTTTTC
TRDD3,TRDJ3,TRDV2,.,CACDTVGQIEDPGGHHPWDTRQMFF,TGTGCCTGTGACACCGTCGGGCAAATCGAAGACCCTGGGGGTCACCACCCCTGGGACACCCGACAGATGTTTTTC
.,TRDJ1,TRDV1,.,CALGELKSLPTLRGGYTDKLIF,TGTGCTCTTGGGGAACTAAAGTCCCTTCCTACGCTCCGTGGGGGATACACCGATAAACTCATCTTT
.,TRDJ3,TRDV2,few,CACDTAGIKSWDTRQMFF,TGTGCCTGTGACACCGCCGGGATAAAAAGCTGGGACACCCGACAGATGTTTTTC
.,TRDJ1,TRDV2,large,CACDTGSLVGSADNELIF,TGTGCCTGTGACACCGGTTCGCTGGTGGGATCTGCAGATAATGAACTCATCTTT
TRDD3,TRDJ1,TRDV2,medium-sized,CACDTVGPLEPLGDDKLIF,TGTGCCTGTGACACCGTGGGGCCTCTCGAGCCCCTGGGGGACGATAAACTCATCTTT
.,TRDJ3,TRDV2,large,CACDTGGALSWDTRQMFF,TGTGCCTGTGACACCGGTGGCGCCCTCTCCTGGGACACCCGACAGATGTTTTTC
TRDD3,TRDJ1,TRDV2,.,CACDTVFGALLGDTRGKLIF,TGTGCCTGCGACACCGTCTTTGGGGCCTTGCTGGGGGATACGCGAGGGAAACTCATCTTT
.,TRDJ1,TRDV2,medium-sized,CACDTISRVADKLIF,TGTGCCTGTGACACCATCTCTCGCGTCGCCGATAAACTCATCTTT
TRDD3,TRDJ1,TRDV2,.,CACDSVRAVVLGDTRDADKLIF,TGTGCCTGTGACTCTGTTCGCGCCGTCGTACTGGGGGATACGCGGGACGCCGATAAACTCATCTTT
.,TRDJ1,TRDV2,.,CACDTVGHSGDKLIF,TGTGCCTGTGACACGGTGGGCCATAGCGGCGATAAACTCATCTTT
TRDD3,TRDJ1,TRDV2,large,CACDTVSQGLGDKQLIF,TGTGCCTGTGACACCGTAAGCCAAGGGCTGGGGGATAAACAACTCATCTTT
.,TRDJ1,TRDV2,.,CACDTLTNMNTDKLIF,TGTGCCTGTGACACTCTTACGAATATGAACACCGATAAACTCATCTTT
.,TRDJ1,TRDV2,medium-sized,CACDSLGPRADKLIF,TGTGCCTGTGACTCCCTGGGGCCTCGGGCCGATAAACTCATCTTT
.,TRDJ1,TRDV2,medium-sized,CACDTIGGASKYTDKLIF,TGTGCCTGTGACACTATCGGAGGGGCCTCAAAGTACACCGATAAACTCATCTTT
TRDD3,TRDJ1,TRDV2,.,CACDTVGGYQQLSSEKPDKLIF,TGTGCCTGTGACACCGTTGGGGGATATCAGCAATTGAGTTCAGAAAAACCCGATAAACTCATCTTT
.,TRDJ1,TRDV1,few,CALGEWVPTVGDGDTDKLIF,TGTGCTCTTGGGGAATGGGTTCCTACGGTGGGGGATGGAGACACCGATAAACTCATCTTT
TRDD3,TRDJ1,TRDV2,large,CACDTLGGPNTDKLIF,TGTGCCTGTGACACTCTGGGGGGTCCTAACACCGATAAACTCATCTTT
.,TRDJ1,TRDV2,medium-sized,CACDTVPTVLPSAAELTDKLIF,TGTGCCTGTGACACCGTTCCAACCGTCCTTCCGTCGGCAGCGGAGCTCACCGATAAACTCATCTTT
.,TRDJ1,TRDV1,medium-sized,CALGELEPRLTLEYTDKLIF,TGTGCTCTTGGGGAACTAGAACCCCGTCTTACACTGGAGTACACCGATAAACTCATCTTT
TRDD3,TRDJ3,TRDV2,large,CACDTAGGYRDSWDTRQMFF,TGTGCCTGTGACACCGCTGGGGGATACAGAGACTCCTGGGACACCCGACAGATGTTTTTC
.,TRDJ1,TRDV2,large,CACDTVGDTTDKLIF,TGTGCCTGTGACACCGTGGGCGACACGACCGATAAACTCATCTTT
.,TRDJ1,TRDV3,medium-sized,CAFRGAGNVWARDKLIF,TGTGCCTTTAGGGGAGCGGGGAACGTATGGGCGAGGGATAAACTCATCTTT
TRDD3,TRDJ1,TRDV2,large,CACDPVFSGGYVRSDKLIF,TGTGCCTGTGATCCCGTGTTCTCTGGGGGATACGTGAGGTCCGATAAACTCATCTTT
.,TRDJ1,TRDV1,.,CALGDTIRVPWSFSLYTDKPIF,TGTGCTCTTGGGGACACCATAAGGGTCCCGTGGTCGTTCTCCTTGTACACCGATAAACCCATCTTT
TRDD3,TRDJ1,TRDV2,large,CACDKLGIQYTDKLIF,TGTGCCTGTGACAAACTGGGGATCCAGTACACCGATAAACTCATCTTT
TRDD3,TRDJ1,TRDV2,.,CACDTLTGGPTDKLIF,TGTGCCTGTGACACCCTTACTGGGGGCCCCACCGATAAACTCATCTTT
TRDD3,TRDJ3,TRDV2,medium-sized,CACDPGGTTWDTRQMFF,TGTGCCTGTGACCCTGGGGGAACTACCTGGGACACCCGACAGATGTTTTTC
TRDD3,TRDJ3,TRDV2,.,CACDTVGGYAPWDTRQMFF,TGTGCCTGTGACACCGTTGGGGGATACGCCCCCTGGGACACCCGACAGATGTTTTTC
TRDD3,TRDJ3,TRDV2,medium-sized,CACDTLGDESSWDTRQMFF,TGTGCCTGTGACACCTTGGGGGATGAGAGCTCCTGGGACACCCGACAGATGTTTTTC
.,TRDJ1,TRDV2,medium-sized,CACDTSPGAVDKLIF,TGTGCCTGTGACACCTCTCCGGGGGCTGTCGATAAACTCATCTTT
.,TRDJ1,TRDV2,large,CACDTLPHDNNTDKLIF,TGTGCCTGTGACACCTTGCCTCACGACAATAACACCGATAAACTCATCTTT
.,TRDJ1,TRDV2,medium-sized,CACDTVLPRPSADKLIF,TGTGCCTGTGACACTGTCCTCCCCCGACCAAGCGCCGATAAACTCATCTTT